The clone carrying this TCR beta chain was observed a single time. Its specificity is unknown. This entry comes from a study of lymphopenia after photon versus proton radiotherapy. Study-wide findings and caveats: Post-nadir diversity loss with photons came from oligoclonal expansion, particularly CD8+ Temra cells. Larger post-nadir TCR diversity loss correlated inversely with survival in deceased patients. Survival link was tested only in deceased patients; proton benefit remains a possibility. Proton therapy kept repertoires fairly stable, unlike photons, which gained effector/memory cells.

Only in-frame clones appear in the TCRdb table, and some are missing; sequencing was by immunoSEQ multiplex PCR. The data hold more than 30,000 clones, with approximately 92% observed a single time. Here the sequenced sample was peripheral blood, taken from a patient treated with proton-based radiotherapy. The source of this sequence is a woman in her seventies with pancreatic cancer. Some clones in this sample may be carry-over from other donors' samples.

In DNA, the CDR3 is TGTGCCAGCAGTTTCCCCTCCTGGACAGGGGAAGAGACCCAGTACTTC. This sequence encodes CASSFPSWTGEETQYF. The chain has TRBV28 and TRBJ2-5; 9 nucleotides line up with TRBD1. The germline V gene has CDR1 MDHEN and CDR2 SYDVKM. The CDR3 is 16 residues long. With 3 bases clipped from V and 3 bases from J, the junction kept 8 bases outside the gene matches.